This TCR beta chain derives from a study of preoperative IRX-2 immunotherapy in early breast cancer (dated by TCRdb to the late 2010s). The intended sense of this specimen's treatment or condition label: preoperative locoregional IRX-2 cytokine immunotherapy. The samples were obtained from a phase Ib study in which preoperative, locoregional IRX-2 cytokine immunotherapy intended to prime immune responses was tested. Patients with early-stage breast cancer who were given IRX-2 before surgery served as donors. Library preparation employed the immunoSEQ multiplex PCR assay. This is the immuneACCESS table as TCRdb keeps it, with only in-frame sequences that have V and J called. A part of the clones is gone; compared with another copy, unresolved V genes explain less than half, and the rest is unexplained. The sample profile shows around 38,000 clones; approximately 77% of them were found once. The ten largest clones capture about 1.2% of the sample.

About this clone: Its antigen remains undetermined. The sample holds no much larger clone one base away, and base qualities are not on file.

This clonotype originated in a human donor with breast cancer. The starting material was tumor tissue, obtained after IRX-2 immunotherapy.

The bases read TGTGCCTGGAGTGTTGGGGGCTCTGGGGCCAACGTCCTGACTTTC. Its coded protein is CAWSVGGSGANVLTF. This sequence uses TRBV30 and TRBJ2-6, with the D call tentatively TRBD1 or TRBD2, each fitting 5 bases. The germline V gene (reference sequence) sets CDR1 to GTSNPN and CDR2 to SVGIG. Counted from cysteine to phenylalanine, this CDR3 has 15 amino acids. Only CDR3 DNA remains: 45 bases, in frame from the first base. A distance of 6 bases separates the germline ends of V and J, which lose 0 bases and 0 bases respectively.